The 4 T cell receptor beta chains in this list originate from one sample, sequenced in a study of early T cells in non-severe SARS-CoV-2 infection. Each CDR3 protein is one row after TCRdb ran MiXCR on the 5' RACE reads. The sample includes 84,000 or so distinct CDR3 sequences, around 15% of them seen just once. The source material was whole blood. The receptors here all came from an adult who was a healthcare worker with PCR-confirmed SARS-CoV-2 infection or an uninfected control (not recorded which).

This clonotype was observed many times. This chain uses TRBV7-9 with TRBJ1-2, with 7 bases that match TRBD1. Germline CDR1 reads SEHNR; CDR2 reads FQNEAQ (reference sequence). V dropped 2 bases and J dropped 0; count of bases not matched to a gene: 12. CDR3 length: 18 residues. In nucleotides, the CDR3 is TGTGCCAGCAGCTTAAGTGAAGGGACAGCGATTGCTAACTATGGCTACACCTTC. Residues: CASSLSEGTAIANYGYTF.

This chain uses TRBV6-2 or TRBV6-3 with TRBJ2-3; 9 nucleotides match TRBD2. Germline loops: CDR1 MNHEY, CDR2 SVGEGT. The V and J ends lost 4 bases and 6 bases, in that order; junction bases with no gene match: 8. The CDR3 extends over 15 amino acids. The CDR3 sequence is CASSSMGLAADTQYF. The CDR3 region has the DNA TGTGCCAGCAGTTCGATGGGACTAGCTGCGGATACGCAGTATTTT.

CDR3 in amino acids: CASSLDGVDTEAFF. CDR3 DNA sequence: TGTGCCAGCAGCTTAGACGGGGTCGACACTGAAGCTTTCTTT. The V and J genes are TRBV11-1 and TRBJ1-1; no clear D gene. There are 14 residues in the CDR3. The ends were cut back, 1 base at V and 3 bases at J, with 9 bases in the middle. Germline V CDR1 and CDR2: SGHAT, FQDESV (reference sequence).

This clonotype was recorded a few times. V usage is TRBV12-3 or TRBV12-4 and J usage is TRBJ2-1, with D perhaps TRBD1 (6 bases). V lost 9 bases and J 4 bases, leaving 16 bases between the germline ends. This CDR3 is built from 14 residues. CDR3 sequence reads: CASSKGTPYNEQFF. The CDR3 DNA reads as TGTGCCAGTTCCAAGGGGACACCATACAATGAGCAGTTCTTC.